Included here is one TCR beta chain sequence, with context. This clonotype was detected only a few times. The target of this receptor is not known. It has no much larger one-base neighbor in the sample; base qualities were not kept. The sample comes from a study of T cells in Graves' hyperthyroidism and ophthalmopathy (dated by TCRdb to 2018 to 2020). The study in broad terms: Peripheral blood samples were taken at initial diagnosis, before any treatment was given. To identify TCR V-J signatures that set the groups apart, the researchers used a discovery cohort of 90 to 100 patients, made up of around 42 with Graves' ophthalmopathy and 55 to 65 with stable Graves' hyperthyroidism. Prospective prediction of ophthalmopathy was tested in an independent validation cohort of approximately 19 hyperthyroidism patients and 17 patients who later progressed to ophthalmopathy. The 100 discovery patients were randomly split 7:3 into training and test sets. In addition, the study compared T-cell repertoires in thyroid tissue and in blood from about six Graves' hyperthyroidism patients. Once sampling was done, hyperthyroidism patients were given methimazole at a starting dose of 30 mg daily, whereas ophthalmopathy patients were given high-dose intravenous methylprednisolone. The paper describes TCR Vbeta CDR3 sequencing of around 130 peripheral blood samples, made up of under 50 ophthalmopathy patients, roughly 75 hyperthyroidism patients and 17 progressor patients.

Summary of the overall study and its limitations: Sample size was not statistically predetermined, and blinding of investigators to group allocation was not performed. In validation, the model predicted progression to ophthalmopathy a median of roughly 6.2 months before onset, with over 60% sensitivity and about 75% specificity. A 13 V-J signature model separated ophthalmopathy from stable hyperthyroidism, with approximately 87% sensitivity and roughly 81% specificity in cross-validation and 80%/75% in testing. Most expanded thyroid clonotypes (frequency above 0.001) were also detected in blood, a finding suggesting that blood repertoires may reflect thyroid immune responses.

Moderately to severely active disease, a Clinical Activity Score of at least 3, a NOSPECS grade of at least 4, and a duration under 3 months were present in ophthalmopathy patients. Exclusion was applied to patients with uncontrolled infections, other autoimmune diseases, pregnancy or lactation. Diagnoses were established on the basis of clinical symptoms, serum thyroxine and TRAb, thyroid ultrasound, and orbital computed tomography. PBMCs were isolated from 8 to 10 ml of fresh peripheral blood by Ficoll-Paque density gradient centrifugation. Trizol reagent was used to extract total RNA, and RNA quality was then checked on an Agilent 2100 Bioanalyzer. Amplification of TCR beta CDR3 regions was carried out from RNA transcripts. A first-round RT-PCR of the TCR CDR3 used the HTBI primer set with the Qiagen OneStep RT-PCR kit. The libraries were constructed in a second round of multiplex PCR and then size-selected and purified. Sequencing of the libraries was done on an Illumina HiSeq2000 using paired-end 100 bp reads. The study's processing was this. SOAPnuke was used to process the raw data, with reads discarded if the reads contained adapters or uncalled bases, had a mean Phred below 15, or lacked an exact constant-primer or identifier match. COPE v1.2.5 was used to merge high-quality paired reads, and clonotypes were defined as unique nucleotide sequences. MiTCR v1.1 was used to align the clonotypes against IMGT TRBV, TRBD and TRBJ reference segments. Only V-J combinations with frequency above 0.0001, covering 99.2% of repertoires, were analysed. A TCS score was defined as the ratio of F50 (clonal expansion) to E x V (chaos), with BLOSUM62-based TCRdist applied between CDR3 peptides within each V-J. Welch's t-statistics and random forest reduced 500 to 650 V-J features to 10 to 15, which were used in a naive Bayes classifier (R e1071). TCRdb ran its own pipeline on the public reads, namely fastp trimming at Q25 and MiXCR clone calling, and kept in-frame beta chains. Rows matching on CDR3 protein sequence are summarized as one entry with the most common DNA and genes. TCRdb's processing, not the study's, gives the V and J calls here. In all, the sample holds hundreds of thousands of distinct CDR3 sequences, and around 20% of those were seen once. The top ten hold about 35% of the sample.

CDR1 MNHEY and CDR2 SMNVEV were looked up in the germline V gene (reference sequence). Taken from cysteine to phenylalanine, the CDR3 has 13 residues. The DNA shown is the 39-base CDR3, in frame from base 1. V was cut back by 6 bases and J by 1 base, leaving a gap of 8 bases between them. The TCR originated in a man aged 30 to 39 with Graves' ophthalmopathy. The sequenced sample was blood. The chain uses TRBV27 and TRBJ2-3, with the D gene not clear enough to name. The CDR3 protein sequence reads: CASRMMGTDTQYF. The nucleotide sequence is TGTGCCAGCAGGATGATGGGCACAGATACGCAGTATTTT.